The clone carrying this T cell receptor beta chain was observed at least ten times. V shed 3 bases and J shed 4 bases, with 4 bases lying between them. The germline V gene has CDR1 LNHDA and CDR2 SQIVND (reference sequence). There are 12 residues in the CDR3. Repertoires were generated with immunoSEQ multiplex PCR, while TCRdb's copy carries only in-frame clones and drops some. Seen here are 90,000 to 110,000 clones, around 74% observed once, and the top ten hold 15% to 20%. The data originate from a study of blood T cell repertoires in COVID-19. The chain couples TRBV19 to TRBJ1-5, with D unclear. This clonotype was sampled from a woman between 65 and 79 years old with acute or convalescent COVID-19. The specimen was peripheral blood. The CDR3 sequence: CASSIGNQPQHF. The CDR3 DNA is TGTGCCAGTAGTATCGGGAATCAGCCCCAGCATTTT.